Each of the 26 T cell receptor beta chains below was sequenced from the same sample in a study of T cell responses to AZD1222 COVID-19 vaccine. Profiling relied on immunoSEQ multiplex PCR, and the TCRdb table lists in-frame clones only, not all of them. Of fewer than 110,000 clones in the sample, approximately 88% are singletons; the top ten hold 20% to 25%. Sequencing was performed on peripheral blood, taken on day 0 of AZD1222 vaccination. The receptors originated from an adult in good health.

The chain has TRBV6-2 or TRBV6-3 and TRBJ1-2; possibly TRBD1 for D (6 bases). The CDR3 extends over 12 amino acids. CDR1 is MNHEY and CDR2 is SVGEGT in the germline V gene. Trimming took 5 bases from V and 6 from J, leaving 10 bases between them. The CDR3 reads CASSRGGDGYTF. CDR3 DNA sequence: TGTGCCAGCAGTCGGGGGGGCGATGGCTACACCTTC.

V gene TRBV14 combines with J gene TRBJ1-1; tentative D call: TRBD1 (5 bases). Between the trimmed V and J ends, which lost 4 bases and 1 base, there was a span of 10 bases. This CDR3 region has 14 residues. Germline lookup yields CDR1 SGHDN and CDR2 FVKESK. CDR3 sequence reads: CASSLTQGNTEAFF. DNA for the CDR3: TGTGCCAGCAGCCTGACCCAGGGGAACACTGAAGCTTTCTTT.

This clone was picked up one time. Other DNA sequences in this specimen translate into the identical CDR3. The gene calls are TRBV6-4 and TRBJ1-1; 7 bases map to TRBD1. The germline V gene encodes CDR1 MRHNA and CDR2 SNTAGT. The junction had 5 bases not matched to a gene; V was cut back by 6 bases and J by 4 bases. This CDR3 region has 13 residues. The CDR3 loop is CASSDREGTEAFF. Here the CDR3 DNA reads TGTGCCAGCAGCGACAGGGAGGGCACTGAAGCTTTCTTT.

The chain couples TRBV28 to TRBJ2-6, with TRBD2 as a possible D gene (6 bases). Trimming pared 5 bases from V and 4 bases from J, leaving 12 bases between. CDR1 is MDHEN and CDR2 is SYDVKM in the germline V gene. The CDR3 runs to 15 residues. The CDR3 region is CASSPGGPGANVLTF. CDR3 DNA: TGTGCCAGCAGTCCCGGGGGACCCGGGGCCAACGTCCTGACTTTC.

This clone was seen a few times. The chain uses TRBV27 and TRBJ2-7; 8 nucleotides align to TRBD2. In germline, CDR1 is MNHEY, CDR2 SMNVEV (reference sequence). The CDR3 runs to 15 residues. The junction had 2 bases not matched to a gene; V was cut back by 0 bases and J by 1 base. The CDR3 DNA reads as TGTGCCAGCAGTTTATCCGGACTAGCATCCTACGAGCAGTACTTC. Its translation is CASSLSGLASYEQYF.

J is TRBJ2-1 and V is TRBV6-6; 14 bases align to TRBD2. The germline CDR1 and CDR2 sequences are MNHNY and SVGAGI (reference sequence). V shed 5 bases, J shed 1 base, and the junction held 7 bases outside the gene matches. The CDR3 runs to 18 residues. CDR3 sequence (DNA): TGTGCCAGCAGTAGATTGGGGACTAGCGGGGGTTCCTACAATGAGCAGTTCTTC. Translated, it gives CASSRLGTSGGSYNEQFF.

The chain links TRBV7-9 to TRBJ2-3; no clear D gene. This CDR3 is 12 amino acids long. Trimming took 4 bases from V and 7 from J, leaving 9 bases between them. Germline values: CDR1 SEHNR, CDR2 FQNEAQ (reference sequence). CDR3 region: CASSSVPNTQYF. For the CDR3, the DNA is TGTGCCAGCAGCTCAGTTCCTAATACGCAGTATTTT. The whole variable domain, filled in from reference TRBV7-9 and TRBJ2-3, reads DTGVSQNPRHKITKRGQNVTFRCDPISEHNRLYWYRQTLGQGPEFLTYFQNEAQLEKSRLLSDRFSAERPKGSFSTLEIQRTEQGDSAMYLCASSSVPNTQYFGPGTRLTVL.

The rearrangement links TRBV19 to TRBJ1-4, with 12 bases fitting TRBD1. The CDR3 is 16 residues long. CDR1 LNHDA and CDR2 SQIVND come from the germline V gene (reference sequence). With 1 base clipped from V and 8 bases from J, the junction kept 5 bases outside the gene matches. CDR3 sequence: CASSIVGQGAEEKLFF. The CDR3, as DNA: TGTGCCAGTAGTATAGTGGGACAGGGGGCAGAGGAAAAACTGTTTTTT.

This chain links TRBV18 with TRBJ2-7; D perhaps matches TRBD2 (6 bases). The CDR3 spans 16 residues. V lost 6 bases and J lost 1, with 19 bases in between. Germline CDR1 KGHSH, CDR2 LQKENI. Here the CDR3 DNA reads TGTGCCAGCTCCCCCTCGGCCGGGACTGGGTCCTACGAGCAGTACTTC. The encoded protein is CASSPSAGTGSYEQYF. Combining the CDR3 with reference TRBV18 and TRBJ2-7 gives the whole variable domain NAGVMQNPRHLVRRRGQEARLRCSPMKGHSHVYWYRQLPEEGLKFMVYLQKENIIDESGMPKERFSAEFPKEGPSILRIQQVVRGDSAAYFCASSPSAGTGSYEQYFGPGTRLTVT.

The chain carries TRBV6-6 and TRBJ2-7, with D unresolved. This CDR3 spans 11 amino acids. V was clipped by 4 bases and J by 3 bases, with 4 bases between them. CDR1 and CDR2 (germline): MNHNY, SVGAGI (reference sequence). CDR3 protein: CASSSNYEQYF. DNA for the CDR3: TGTGCCAGCAGTTCTAACTACGAGCAGTACTTC.

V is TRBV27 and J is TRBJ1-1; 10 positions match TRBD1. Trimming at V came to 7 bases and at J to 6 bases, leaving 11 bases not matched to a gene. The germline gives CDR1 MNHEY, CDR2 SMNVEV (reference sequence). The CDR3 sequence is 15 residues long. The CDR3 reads CASIHLDRGLPEAFF. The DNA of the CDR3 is TGTGCCAGCATCCATCTCGACAGGGGGCTACCTGAAGCTTTCTTT.

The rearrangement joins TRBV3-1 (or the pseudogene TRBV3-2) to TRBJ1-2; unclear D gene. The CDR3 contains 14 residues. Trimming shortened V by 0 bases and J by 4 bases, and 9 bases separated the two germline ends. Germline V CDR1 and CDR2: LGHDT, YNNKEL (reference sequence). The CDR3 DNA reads TGTGCCAGCAGCCAAGATCGCGGAGTCTATGGCTACACCTTC. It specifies CASSQDRGVYGYTF.

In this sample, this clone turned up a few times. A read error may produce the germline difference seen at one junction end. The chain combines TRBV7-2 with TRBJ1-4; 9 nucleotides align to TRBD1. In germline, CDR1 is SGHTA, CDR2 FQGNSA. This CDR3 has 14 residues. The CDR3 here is CASSLAGWDRALVF. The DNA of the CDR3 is TGTGCCAGCAGCTTAGCGGGCTGGGACAGGGCGTTAGTTTTT.

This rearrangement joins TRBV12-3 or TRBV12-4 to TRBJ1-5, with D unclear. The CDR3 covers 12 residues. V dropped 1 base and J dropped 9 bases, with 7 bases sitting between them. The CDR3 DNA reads TGTGCCAGCAGTTTAGTATTGGCGCCCCAGCATTTT. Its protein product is CASSLVLAPQHF.

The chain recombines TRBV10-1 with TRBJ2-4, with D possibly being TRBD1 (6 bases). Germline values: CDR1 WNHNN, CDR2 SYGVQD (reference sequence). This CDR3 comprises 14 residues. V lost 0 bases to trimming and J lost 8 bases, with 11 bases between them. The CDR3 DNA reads TGCGCCAGCAGTGAGTCCCAGACAGGCGACATTCAGTACTTC. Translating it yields CASSESQTGDIQYF.

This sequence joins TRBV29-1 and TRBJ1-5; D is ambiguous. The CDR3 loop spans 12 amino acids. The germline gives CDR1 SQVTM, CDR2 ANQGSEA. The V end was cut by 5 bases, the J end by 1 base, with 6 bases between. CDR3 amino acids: CSVQDSNQPQHF. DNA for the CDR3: TGCAGCGTTCAGGACAGCAATCAGCCCCAGCATTTT.

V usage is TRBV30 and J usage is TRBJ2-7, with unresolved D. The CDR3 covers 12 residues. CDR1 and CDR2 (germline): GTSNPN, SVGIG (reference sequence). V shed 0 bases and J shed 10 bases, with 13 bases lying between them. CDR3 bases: TGTGCCTGGAGTGTACCTCCGAAGGCTCAGTACTTC. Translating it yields CAWSVPPKAQYF.

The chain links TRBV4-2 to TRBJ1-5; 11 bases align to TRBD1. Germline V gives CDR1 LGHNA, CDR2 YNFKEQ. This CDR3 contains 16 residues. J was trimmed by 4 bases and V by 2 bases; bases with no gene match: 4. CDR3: CASSQFGTGGNQPQHF. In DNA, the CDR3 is TGTGCCAGCAGCCAATTCGGGACAGGGGGGAATCAGCCCCAGCATTTT.

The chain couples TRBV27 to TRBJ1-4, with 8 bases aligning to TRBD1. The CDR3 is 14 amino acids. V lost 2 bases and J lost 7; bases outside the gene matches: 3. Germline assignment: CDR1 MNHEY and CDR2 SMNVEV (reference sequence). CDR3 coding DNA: TGTGCCAGCAGTTTAGGACAGGGACGTGAAAAACTGTTTTTT. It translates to CASSLGQGREKLFF.

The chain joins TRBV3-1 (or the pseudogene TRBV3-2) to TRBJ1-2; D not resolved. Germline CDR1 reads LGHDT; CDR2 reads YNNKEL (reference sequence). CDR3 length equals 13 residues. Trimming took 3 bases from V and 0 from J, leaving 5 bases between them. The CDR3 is CASSQTANYGYTF. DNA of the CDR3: TGTGCCAGCAGCCAGACGGCTAACTATGGCTACACCTTC.

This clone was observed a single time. Here the CDR3 DNA reads TGTGCCAGCGGGACAATCCTTTATGGCTACACCTTC. Its protein is CASGTILYGYTF. The chain joins TRBV12-3 or TRBV12-4 to TRBJ1-2; D might be TRBD1 (6 bases). This CDR3 has 12 amino acids. V was cut by 8 bases and J by 5 bases, with 12 bases left in between.

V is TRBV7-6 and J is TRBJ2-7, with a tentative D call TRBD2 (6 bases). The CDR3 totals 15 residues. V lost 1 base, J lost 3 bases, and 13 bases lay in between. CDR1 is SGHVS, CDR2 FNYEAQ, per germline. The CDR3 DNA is TGTGCCAGCAGCTTAGGCGCGGGGCAGGGCTACGAGCAGTACTTC. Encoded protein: CASSLGAGQGYEQYF.

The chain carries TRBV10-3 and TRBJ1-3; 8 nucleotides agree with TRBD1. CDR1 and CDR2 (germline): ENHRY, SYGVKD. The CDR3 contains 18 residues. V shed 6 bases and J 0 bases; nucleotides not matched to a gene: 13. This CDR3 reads CAIRRGTGNQGSGNTIYF. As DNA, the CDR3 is TGTGCCATCAGGCGAGGGACAGGAAATCAAGGCTCTGGAAACACCATATATTTT.

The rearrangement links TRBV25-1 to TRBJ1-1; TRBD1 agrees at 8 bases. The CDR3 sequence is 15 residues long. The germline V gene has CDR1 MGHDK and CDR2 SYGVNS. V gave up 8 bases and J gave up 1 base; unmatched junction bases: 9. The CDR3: CASCNLGQGNTEAFF. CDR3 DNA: TGTGCCAGCTGTAACTTAGGACAGGGGAACACTGAAGCTTTCTTT.

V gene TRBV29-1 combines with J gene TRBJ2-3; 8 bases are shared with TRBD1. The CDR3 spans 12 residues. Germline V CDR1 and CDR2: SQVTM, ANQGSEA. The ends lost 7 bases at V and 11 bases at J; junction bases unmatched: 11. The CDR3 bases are TGCAGCGGGACCCCAGGGGGCGGCGAGCAGTATTTT. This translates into CSGTPGGGEQYF.

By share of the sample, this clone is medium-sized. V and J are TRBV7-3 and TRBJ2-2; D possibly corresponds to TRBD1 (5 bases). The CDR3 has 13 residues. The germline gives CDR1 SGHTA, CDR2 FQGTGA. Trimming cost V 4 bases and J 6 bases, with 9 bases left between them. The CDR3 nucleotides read TGTGCCAGCAGCTCCCAGGGTTCCGGGGAGCTGTTTTTT. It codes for CASSSQGSGELFF.